This T cell receptor (beta chain) is drawn from a study of cytomegalovirus exposure and HLA in healthy donors. Whole-study context: In an earlier analysis, around 100 million unique TCR beta sequences were found from some 200 million T cells. Findings of the study overall: It was reported that the classifier diagnosed cytomegalovirus status with high specificity and sensitivity in both the original and validation cohorts.

Primers included in the PCR were 60 Vbeta and 13 Jbeta primers. Profiled with immunoSEQ multiplex PCR; TCRdb holds only in-frame clones, not every one. The sample consists of more than 150,000 clones, approximately 85% of them appearing once. This clone was seen once. The antigen is undetermined. The sample comprised PBMCs. The TCR was taken from a young woman in good health and CMV-seronegative.

The CDR3 sequence: CASSLASGNQPQHF. CDR3 in DNA: TGCGCCAGCAGCTTGGCGTCAGGCAATCAGCCCCAGCATTTT. V and J are TRBV5-1 and TRBJ1-5; D gene unclear. The germline gives CDR1 SGHRS, CDR2 YFSETQ. There are 14 residues in the CDR3. V lost 0 bases to trimming and J lost 2 bases, with 6 bases between them.